This record looks at one T cell receptor (beta chain) sequence and its context. Its specificity is not known. The sample belongs to a study of PD-L1 blockade in urothelial cancer. In the study overall: Analysis of blood occurred 3 weeks (second dose) and 6 weeks after treatment start.

Sequencing used immunoSEQ multiplex PCR; TCRdb keeps in-frame clones, though not all of them. The sample has more than 85,000 clones; about 89% are singletons. V shed 6 bases and J 1 base; nucleotides not matched to a gene: 0. The CDR3 sequence is 14 residues long. CDR1 MNHNY and CDR2 SVGAGI come from the germline V gene (reference sequence). The diagnosis in patients was locally advanced or metastatic urothelial carcinoma. Study-level results: Patients with durable benefit had greater blood expansion of tumor-associated TCR clones 3 weeks into treatment.

The sequenced sample was PBMCs, obtained around atezolizumab (anti-PD-L1) treatment. The sequence was collected from an elderly woman with urothelial cancer. The chain couples TRBV6-6 to TRBJ2-2; 9 nucleotides agree with TRBD1. For the CDR3, the DNA is TGTGCCAGCAGGGGACAGGGGAACACCGGGGAGCTGTTTTTT. It encodes CASRGQGNTGELFF.